This is a list of T cell receptor beta chains from one sample in a study of shared clonotypes between healthy human individuals. Profiled with immunoSEQ multiplex PCR; TCRdb holds only in-frame clones, not every one. Altogether some 2.1 million clones are present, roughly 94% being singletons, with the ten largest covering about 0.13%. Sequenced sample: naive CD4+ T cells sorted from blood. These receptor sequences come from a man younger than 35 in good health. The CDR3 runs from the conserved cysteine through the conserved F or W. Each record gives: D gene, J gene, V gene, clone size, CDR3 protein. The D gene is left open where the match is weak. Clone size, where shown, is once, few, many, or a class for clones that have expanded.

D: .; J: TRBJ1-1; V: TRBV7-2; size: .; CDR3: CASSPAPRTEAFF
D: TRBD1; J: TRBJ1-1; V: TRBV30; size: .; CDR3: CAWSPIRQGGNTEAFF
D: .; J: TRBJ2-5; V: TRBV15; size: .; CDR3: CATSRDQAETQYF
D: .; J: TRBJ1-1; V: TRBV5-4; size: .; CDR3: CASSFGGPFTEAFF
D: TRBD1; J: TRBJ2-7; V: TRBV2; size: once; CDR3: CASSRQGYYEQYF
D: TRBD1; J: TRBJ2-5; V: TRBV2; size: .; CDR3: CASSSGTGDETQYF
D: .; J: TRBJ2-7; V: TRBV7-9; size: .; CDR3: CASSLGTQGVEQYF
D: .; J: TRBJ1-5; V: TRBV6-5; size: few; CDR3: CASSLYRDQPQHF
D: .; J: TRBJ2-7; V: TRBV11-2; size: .; CDR3: CASSPSGGPYEQYF
D: .; J: TRBJ2-7; V: TRBV6-6; size: once; CDR3: CASSYPGGVSYEQYF
D: .; J: TRBJ2-1; V: TRBV15; size: .; CDR3: CATSRVAGENYNEQFF
D: .; J: TRBJ2-7; V: TRBV7-2; size: .; CDR3: CASSFERSSYEQYF
D: .; J: TRBJ2-7; V: TRBV9; size: once; CDR3: CASSRWGYEQYF
D: .; J: TRBJ1-2; V: TRBV30; size: .; CDR3: CAWIQPYGYTF
D: TRBD1; J: TRBJ1-6; V: TRBV7-3; size: once; CDR3: CASSEGQGNSPLHF
D: TRBD1; J: TRBJ2-2; V: TRBV9; size: once; CDR3: CASSPREGAFGELFF
D: TRBD1; J: TRBJ2-7; V: TRBV10-2; size: .; CDR3: CASTPDRGQRREQYF
D: .; J: TRBJ2-5; V: TRBV27; size: once; CDR3: CASSFQETQYF
D: .; J: TRBJ2-7; V: TRBV5-6; size: .; CDR3: CASSLGNYEQYF
D: .; J: TRBJ1-6; V: TRBV2; size: .; CDR3: CASRKEGNNSPLHF
D: TRBD2; J: TRBJ2-1; V: TRBV10-3; size: .; CDR3: CATRGLAVYNEQFF
D: TRBD1; J: TRBJ2-7; V: TRBV28; size: .; CDR3: CASSLRQGLSYEQYF
D: TRBD1; J: TRBJ2-5; V: TRBV6-6; size: .; CDR3: CASTIGTGTAQYF
D: TRBD1; J: TRBJ2-2; V: TRBV6-6; size: .; CDR3: CASSAPGQGTGELFF
D: .; J: TRBJ2-1; V: TRBV29-1; size: .; CDR3: CSVELGDEREQFF
D: .; J: TRBJ1-5; V: TRBV28; size: .; CDR3: CASSSPGGNQPQHF
D: .; J: TRBJ2-7; V: TRBV5-1; size: .; CDR3: CASSFYPGTGVYEQYF
D: TRBD2; J: TRBJ2-1; V: TRBV28; size: .; CDR3: CASSPGGTSNEQFF
D: .; J: TRBJ1-2; V: TRBV6-1; size: .; CDR3: CASSPPANYGYTF
D: TRBD1; J: TRBJ1-1; V: TRBV5-1; size: .; CDR3: CASSFADRDYTEAFF
D: .; J: TRBJ2-1; V: TRBV6-6; size: once; CDR3: CASRDTPVLYNEQFF
D: .; J: TRBJ2-2; V: TRBV5-1; size: .; CDR3: CASSLRTNTGELFF
D: TRBD1; J: TRBJ1-2; V: TRBV11-2; size: .; CDR3: CASSLAQSGTEGYTF
D: .; J: TRBJ2-3; V: TRBV10-1; size: .; CDR3: CARPGSTDTQYF
D: .; J: TRBJ2-3; V: TRBV4-1; size: .; CDR3: CASSQVSGASTDTQYF
D: .; J: TRBJ1-5; V: TRBV4-1; size: .; CDR3: CASSQEPGYQPQHF
D: TRBD1; J: TRBJ1-2; V: TRBV6-1; size: .; CDR3: CASSGQTGSAYYGYTF
D: .; J: TRBJ2-5; V: TRBV30; size: once; CDR3: CAWRNLGANQETQYF
D: .; J: TRBJ1-2; V: TRBV2; size: .; CDR3: CASSTGSNYGYTF
D: .; J: TRBJ2-3; V: TRBV9; size: .; CDR3: CASSPIAGTDTQYF
D: TRBD1; J: TRBJ2-2; V: TRBV18; size: .; CDR3: CASSLGTGSGTGELFF
D: .; J: TRBJ1-1; V: TRBV7-2; size: .; CDR3: CASSLGVPNTEAFF
D: .; J: TRBJ1-5; V: TRBV12-1; size: .; CDR3: CASSFEFIGRDISNQPQHF
D: .; J: TRBJ2-7; V: TRBV28; size: .; CDR3: CASSSWGSEQYF
D: .; J: TRBJ2-5; V: TRBV25-1; size: .; CDR3: CASSELLAFLYQETQYF
D: TRBD2; J: TRBJ2-1; V: TRBV5-1; size: .; CDR3: CASSPRTSGVEQFF
D: TRBD2; J: TRBJ2-1; V: TRBV5-1; size: .; CDR3: CASSLGLATYNEQFF
D: TRBD2; J: TRBJ2-7; V: TRBV9; size: .; CDR3: CASSVQRGTSGGSSYEQYF
D: TRBD2; J: TRBJ2-1; V: TRBV2; size: .; CDR3: CASRGTSGYEQFF
D: TRBD1; J: TRBJ1-2; V: TRBV19; size: .; CDR3: CASNYDRGIYGYTF
D: .; J: TRBJ1-6; V: TRBV30; size: .; CDR3: CAWKGGDKPAYNSPLHF
D: .; J: TRBJ2-3; V: TRBV30; size: once; CDR3: CAWSVSGTGSKDTQYF
D: .; J: TRBJ1-6; V: TRBV14; size: .; CDR3: CASSLRTGHSPLHF
D: .; J: TRBJ1-6; V: TRBV27; size: .; CDR3: CASRYRGTDSPLHF
D: TRBD1; J: TRBJ1-3; V: TRBV10-1; size: few; CDR3: CASSESRTGSGNTIYF
D: .; J: TRBJ1-3; V: TRBV30; size: .; CDR3: CAWGSWGRGSGNTIYF
D: .; J: TRBJ1-4; V: TRBV11-2; size: .; CDR3: CASRHVGGKDEKLFF
D: TRBD2; J: TRBJ2-1; V: TRBV6-4; size: .; CDR3: CASSDAPGLAGGSYNEQFF
D: .; J: TRBJ2-7; V: TRBV5-1; size: .; CDR3: CASSLDLASSSYEQYF